This TCR beta chain was sequenced for a study of molecular identifiers for immune sequencing clone quantification. Each CDR3 protein gets one entry after TCRdb re-called the PCR reads with MiXCR. The sample carries 400,000 to 600,000 distinct CDR3 sequences, around 23% recorded once. The length of the CDR3 is 15 residues. Trimming removed 0 bases at V and 1 base at J, with 7 bases between. Germline-derived CDR1 and CDR2 are DFQATT and SNEGSKA (reference sequence). This clonotype was seen repeatedly, ten times or more. What it binds is unknown. When naive CD8 T cells were sorted, they were gated as CD8+CD4-CCR7+CD45RA+. Study conclusions and caveats: Over 97% of CMV-specific effector molecules, but under 1% of naive ones, were in clones above 20 copies.

The sample taken for sequencing was naive CD8+ T cells from blood, with Jurkat cell RNA spiked in. Subset here: FACS-sorted CD8+CD4-CCR7+CD45RA+ naive T cells. The V and J genes are TRBV20-1 and TRBJ2-6; D gene uncertain. This clonotype was obtained from a human donor in good health. Some libraries in this study had Jurkat cell RNA spiked in. CDR3 sequence reads: CSARELESGANVLTF. CDR3 DNA sequence: TGCAGTGCTAGAGAGCTCGAATCTGGGGCCAACGTCCTGACTTTC.